These T cell receptor beta chains were read from a single sample in a study of vaccination and CD4 T cells after COVID-19. The antigens for these receptors are not known. One entry per CDR3 protein, called by TCRdb with MiXCR from the PCR reads. The table records more than 7,500 distinct CDR3 sequences, approximately 52% of them present only once. The sample consisted of CD4+ T cells from blood, cultured in vitro. These receptors all come from a human donor who had recovered from COVID-19. CDR3s include the opening cysteine and the closing phenylalanine or tryptophan. Fields, in order: V gene, clone size, J gene, D gene, CDR3 DNA, CDR3 protein. D genes are given only for firm matches. Only part of the rows carry a size: once, few, many, or a class if the clone is expanded.

>TRBV20-1|NA|TRBJ2-7|NA
TGCAGTGCTAGTGCAGGGCTGAGCGACGAGCAGTACTTC
CSASAGLSDEQYF
>TRBV7-6|few|TRBJ2-6|NA
TGTGCCAGCAGCTTAAGGGCAGACTCTGGGGCCAACGTCCTGACTTTC
CASSLRADSGANVLTF
>TRBV30|few|TRBJ2-7|NA
TGTGCCTGGAGTACCCCTAGAGGCAGCTCCTACGAGCAGTACTTC
CAWSTPRGSSYEQYF
>TRBV19|few|TRBJ1-1|NA
TGTGCCAGTAGTGAGGGACCGAGCACTGAAGCTTTCTTT
CASSEGPSTEAFF
>TRBV9|NA|TRBJ2-5|TRBD2
TGTGCCAGCAGCGTAGGACTAGCGGGAAGCCAAGAGACCCAGTACTTC
CASSVGLAGSQETQYF
>TRBV2|NA|TRBJ2-1|TRBD1
TGTGCCAGCAGTGTAGGACAGGGAAGGGCCAATGAGCAGTTCTTC
CASSVGQGRANEQFF
>TRBV20-1|NA|TRBJ1-6|NA
TGCAGTGCTAGAGAGGGAAATTCACCCCTCCACTTT
CSAREGNSPLHF
>TRBV6-5|NA|TRBJ1-3|TRBD1
TGTGCCAGCAGTTCCGGACAGGGAGACACCATATATTTT
CASSSGQGDTIYF
>TRBV20-1|few|TRBJ1-1|NA
TGCAGTGCTAGAGTTAGGGCCTCCGGCCCGAACACTGAAGCTTTCTTT
CSARVRASGPNTEAFF
>TRBV2|few|TRBJ2-5|NA
TGTGCCAGCAGTGAAGCGCTTCGTTTGGTGCGGAGATTCCAAGAGACCCAGTACTTC
CASSEALRLVRRFQETQYF
>TRBV6-1|NA|TRBJ1-1|TRBD1
TGTGCCAGCAGTGCTCAGGGGGGCAGGGCCACTGAAGCTTTCTTT
CASSAQGGRATEAFF
>TRBV5-4|NA|TRBJ2-7|NA
TGTGCCAGCAGTTTCGGGGGCTCCTACGAGCAGTACTTC
CASSFGGSYEQYF
>TRBV28|NA|TRBJ2-5|NA
TGTGCCAGCAGTTCCACCCAGTCGGAGACCCAGTACTTC
CASSSTQSETQYF
>TRBV7-2|few|TRBJ2-3|NA
TGTGCCAGCAGCTTAAGTCAGGCCGATAGTACGCAGTATTTT
CASSLSQADSTQYF
>TRBV7-2|NA|TRBJ2-7|TRBD1
TGTGCCAGCAGGAAGGGACAGGGGGCCGCCTACGAGCAGTACTTC
CASRKGQGAAYEQYF
>TRBV20-1|NA|TRBJ2-7|NA
TGCAGTGTGGAGGACGACTCCTACGAGCAGTACTTC
CSVEDDSYEQYF
>TRBV2|medium-sized|TRBJ2-7|NA
TGTGCCAGCAGCCGGCCACAGGGTTCCTACGAGCAGTACTTC
CASSRPQGSYEQYF
>TRBV4-1|NA|TRBJ2-6|NA
TGCGCCAGCAGCCAAGGACCGACCTCTGGGGCCAACGTCCTGACTTTC
CASSQGPTSGANVLTF
>TRBV7-2|few|TRBJ1-2|TRBD1
TGTGCCAGCAGCGCTGGGACAGCCAACCTGGGGGGCTACACCTTC
CASSAGTANLGGYTF
>TRBV28|few|TRBJ1-1|NA
TGTGCCAGCACTCAGGGAGGGTTCATCACTGAAGCTTTCTTT
CASTQGGFITEAFF
>TRBV24-1|NA|TRBJ2-3|NA
TGTGCCACCAGTGATTTTACGGGAAGATCCACAGATACGCAGTATTTT
CATSDFTGRSTDTQYF
>TRBV15|NA|TRBJ1-1|NA
TGTGCCACCAGCAGAGAATCCCCATGGCAGGGGAACACTGAAGCTTTCTTT
CATSRESPWQGNTEAFF
>TRBV20-1|NA|TRBJ2-3|NA
TGCAGTGCTCCCGGACTAACGCGCACAGATACGCAGTATTTT
CSAPGLTRTDTQYF
>TRBV6-2/TRBV6-3|NA|TRBJ2-3|TRBD1
TGTGCCAGCAGTTACCTTGGACAGGACACAGATACGCAGTATTTT
CASSYLGQDTDTQYF
>TRBV24-1|NA|TRBJ1-5|NA
TGTGCCACCGGGGACAAGGGGAGCAATCAGCCCCAGCATTTT
CATGDKGSNQPQHF
>TRBV14|NA|TRBJ1-5|NA
TGTGCCAGCAGCCAAGTTATTAGCAATCAGCCCCAGCATTTT
CASSQVISNQPQHF
>TRBV6-1|NA|TRBJ2-3|NA
TGTGCCAGCAGTCCCCCGGGGGGCGGTTCAGATACGCAGTATTTT
CASSPPGGGSDTQYF
>TRBV5-8|NA|TRBJ2-3|NA
TGTGCCAGCAGACTTCCGACAGAAGCCACAGATACGCAGTATTTT
CASRLPTEATDTQYF
>TRBV20-1|NA|TRBJ2-5|TRBD2
TGCAGTGCTCTACCTCTAGCGGAGATGGAGACCCAGTACTTC
CSALPLAEMETQYF
>TRBV6-2/TRBV6-3|NA|TRBJ2-7|NA
TGTGCCAGCAGTCGGGGAGGGGGCTTCTCCTACGAGCAGTACTTC
CASSRGGGFSYEQYF
>TRBV28|NA|TRBJ2-2|TRBD2
TGTGCCAGCAGACTCGGGACTAGCGGGGCTAACACCGGGGAGCTGTTTTTT
CASRLGTSGANTGELFF
>TRBV6-1|NA|TRBJ2-6|NA
TGTGCCAGCTTTACGGCTGGGGCCAACATCCTGACTTTC
CASFTAGANILTF
>TRBV2|NA|TRBJ2-2|NA
TGTGCCAGCAGGGGGGTTTACGCCGGGGAGCTGTTTTTT
CASRGVYAGELFF